This T cell receptor (beta chain) appears in the sequencing data of a study of identical twins (dated by TCRdb to between 2015 and 2016). Regarding the complete study: TCR alpha and beta repertoires from monozygotic twins, unrelated adults of various ages and cord blood were deep-sequenced to test whether fetal clonotypes persist. To rule out contamination, replicate twin experiments were performed at different times with different library preparation protocols.

The germline V gene specifies MNHEY as CDR1 and SVGEGT as CDR2. Here V drops 2 bases and J drops 4 bases, and the junction holds 12 bases not matched to any gene. Measured from the cysteine to the phenylalanine, the CDR3 is 19 residues long. The DNA shown is the 57-base CDR3, in frame from base 1. Library method: 5' RACE. TCRdb records Illumina HiSeq 2000 as the sequencer. Template switching introduced a universal primer binding site; the final cDNA contained a unique molecular identifier, enabling accurate counting of TCR cDNA molecules. First-strand cDNA for TCR alpha and beta chains was synthesized from specific primers in the conserved constant-segment region. To control for contamination, each cDNA library was double barcoded with a SMART-Mk sample barcode plus Illumina barcodes. TruSeq adapter sequences, together with Illumina sample barcodes, were added in two successive PCR steps. The TCR alpha and beta cDNA libraries were sequenced on the Illumina HiSeq platform using custom primers. The study's processing was this. MiGEC was used to process raw reads and extract unique molecular identifiers, and MiXCR was used to find CDR3 positions. For each individual, recombination models were inferred using an EM algorithm with the repgenHMM and IGoR tools. The analysis of shared clonotypes was done with the tcR package in R, with sharing normalized by the product of cloneset sizes. Out-of-frame nonproductive sequences were analyzed to study raw recombination free of thymic and clonal selection effects. Starting from the raw public reads, TCRdb applied fastp trimming at Q25, assembled clones with MiXCR and retained in-frame beta chains. Every distinct CDR3 protein forms one entry, paired with its most common genes and DNA. Here the V and J calls rest on TCRdb's processing, not on the authors' analysis. The sample includes some 200,000 distinct CDR3 sequences, with 7.5% observed a single time. Less than 2% of the sample is held by the ten biggest clonotypes.

Only healthy Caucasian donors were included. Three pairs of female monozygotic twins, all aged 18 to 29 years, were included in the twin cohort. Miltenyi CD45RO+ enrichment and human naive T-cell isolation kits were used to isolate memory (CD45RO+) and naive T cells from PBMC. Overall study outcomes, separate from this receptor: The excess sharing between twins in beta out-of-frame sequences was weaker because fewer shared sequences reduced the signal-to-noise ratio. Out-of-frame TCR alpha sharing in monozygotic twins was systematically underestimated by recombination models, whereas sharing between unrelated individuals was in agreement with the recombination models. Because the same donors could not be followed over many years, the conclusions depended on cross-sectional statistical analysis. Zero-insertion analyses could be partly confounded by invariant T cells such as MAIT and iNKT, though diverse VJ usage argued against such confounding for most clonotypes. Abundant cord blood beta clonotypes had fewer insertions, young adult naive repertoires showed a similar but weaker trend, and memory repertoires showed no such trend. Compared with coincidental sharing between unrelated individuals, an excess of low generation-probability sequences was observed among out-of-frame TCR alpha sequences shared between twins.

This clonotype was counted between two and nine times. It lacks a known antigen. No base quality information exists; no much larger clone differs at one position. The sample also formed part of further work on yellow fever vaccine responses in identical twins. As described in the second report: The authors reported that the T cell response to vaccination in identical twins appeared partly convergent and partly personalized. In identical twins, the study followed T cell clones that responded to the vaccine with precision.

The source of this sequence is a woman under 30 in good health. The sample comprised memory (CD45RO+) T cells sorted from blood. What the cell subset or site label conveys for this sample: CD45RO+ enriched T cells. The chain is encoded by TRBV6-2 or TRBV6-3 joined to TRBJ2-2; TRBD2 agrees with 11 junctional bases. The CDR3 reads CASSYPRGLAGFITGELFF. The DNA reads as follows: TGTGCCAGCAGTTACCCCCGCGGACTAGCGGGTTTTATCACCGGGGAGCTGTTTTTT.